The 14 T cell receptor beta chains reported below all come from one sample, sequenced in a study of blood T cell repertoires in COVID-19. Produced via immunoSEQ multiplex PCR; TCRdb's table is partial and in-frame only. Of tens of thousands of clones detected, roughly 87% appear once; the ten largest clones hold approximately 5.1%. The sample comprised peripheral blood. The receptors stem from a man older than 75 in a cohort sampled during active COVID-19.

This clone appeared once. V is TRBV24-1 and J is TRBJ2-1, with D uncertain. The germline V gene has CDR1 KGHDR and CDR2 SFDVKD. V shed 5 bases and J shed 0 bases, with 7 bases lying between them. The CDR3 is 14 residues long. The chain's CDR3 is CATSGAPSYNEQFF. The CDR3 DNA reads TGTGCCACCAGTGGGGCACCCTCCTACAATGAGCAGTTCTTC.

CDR3 bases: TGTGCCAGCAGCCTCACAGAGGGGGCCTACGAGCAGTACTTC. Translating gives CASSLTEGAYEQYF. The rearrangement uses TRBV6-5 and TRBJ2-7; weak D call: TRBD1 (6 bases). Germline loops: CDR1 MNHEY, CDR2 SVGAGI. The CDR3 consists of 14 residues. Between the trimmed V and J ends, which lost 6 bases and 2 bases, there was a span of 14 bases.

The sample holds one count of this clone. V is TRBV5-1 and J is TRBJ2-1; 7 bases are shared with TRBD2. Germline CDR1 reads SGHRS; CDR2 reads YFSETQ. CDR3 length: 16 amino acids. V lost 0 bases, J lost 6 bases, and 9 bases stayed unmatched. This CDR3 is CASSLVGPGRGNEQFF. In DNA, the CDR3 is TGCGCCAGCAGCTTGGTCGGCCCAGGGAGGGGCAATGAGCAGTTCTTC.

The J gene is TRBJ1-1, the V gene TRBV24-1; no definite D call. V was trimmed by 8 bases and J by 1 base, leaving 7 bases between them. The CDR3 is 12 residues long. CDR1 and CDR2 (germline): KGHDR, SFDVKD. This CDR3 reads CATMGANTEAFF. Written as DNA, the CDR3 is TGTGCCACCATGGGCGCGAACACTGAAGCTTTCTTT.

The chain links TRBV20-1 to TRBJ2-1; TRBD2 matches at 7 bases. The V gene's germline CDR1 is DFQATT and CDR2 SNEGSKA (reference sequence). The V and J ends lost 3 bases and 4 bases, in that order; junction bases with no gene match: 6. This CDR3 comprises 14 residues. The CDR3 spells CSASRSSGYNEQFF. The CDR3 coding sequence is TGCAGTGCTAGTAGGTCTAGCGGTTACAATGAGCAGTTCTTC.

V and J are TRBV6-6 and TRBJ1-5, with TRBD1 identical over 9 bases. Germline V gives CDR1 MNHNY, CDR2 SVGAGI (reference sequence). The trim removed 7 bases at V and 4 bases at J, leaving 8 bases unmatched. The CDR3 runs to 15 residues. Here the CDR3 reads CASKNPGQGNQPQHF. As DNA, the CDR3 is TGTGCCAGCAAAAACCCGGGACAGGGTAATCAGCCCCAGCATTTT.

This chain links TRBV5-4 with TRBJ2-7, with 7 bases lining up with TRBD1. V was clipped by 4 bases and J by 1 base; unmatched bases: 5. From germline, CDR1 is SGHNT and CDR2 YYREEE (reference sequence). The length of the CDR3 is 14 residues. CDR3 region: CASSGWTGSYEQYF. The CDR3 bases are TGTGCCAGCAGCGGATGGACAGGTTCCTACGAGCAGTACTTC.

V is TRBV6-5 and J is TRBJ2-7; TRBD2 matches at 13 bases. V was pared by 5 bases and J by 5 bases, with 6 bases of the junction left unmatched. The CDR3 has 15 amino acids. Germline loops: CDR1 MNHEY, CDR2 SVGAGI. The DNA of the CDR3 is TGTGCCAGCAGTCCCTGGACTAGCGGGAGCCACGAGCAGTACTTC. This sequence encodes CASSPWTSGSHEQYF.

The chain links TRBV6-6 to TRBJ1-1; TRBD1 might be the D (5 bases). There are 15 residues in the CDR3. Germline assignment: CDR1 MNHNY and CDR2 SVGAGI (reference sequence). Trimming removed 6 bases from V and 1 base from J, with 15 bases in between. CDR3 amino acids: CASRIGGGENTEAFF. The DNA for the CDR3 is TGTGCCAGCAGGATCGGTGGGGGGGAGAACACTGAAGCTTTCTTT.

V gene TRBV5-1 combines with J gene TRBJ2-1; D possibly corresponds to TRBD1 (6 bases). V was clipped by 4 bases and J by 0 bases, with 11 bases between them. From germline, CDR1 is SGHRS and CDR2 YFSETQ. This CDR3 is 15 amino acids long. CDR3 in amino acids: CASSETGISYNEQFF. The CDR3 DNA reads TGCGCCAGCAGCGAAACAGGGATCTCCTACAATGAGCAGTTCTTC. The full variable domain, in which reference TRBV5-1 and TRBJ2-1 provide the parts outside the CDR3, is KAGVTQTPRYLIKTRGQQVTLSCSPISGHRSVSWYQQTPGQGLQFLFEYFSETQRNKGNFPGRFSGRQFSNSRSEMNVSTLELGDSALYLCASSETGISYNEQFFGPGTRLTVL.

This clone came up once. This rearrangement joins TRBV5-5 to TRBJ2-5, with TRBD1 matching over 7 bases. With 2 bases clipped from V and 4 bases from J, the junction kept 8 bases outside the gene matches. In germline, CDR1 is SGHKS, CDR2 YYEKEE (reference sequence). This CDR3 is 15 amino acids long. The CDR3, as DNA: TGTGCCAGCAGCTTCATTACAGGGGCCCGAGAGACCCAGTACTTC. Its translation is CASSFITGARETQYF.

The CDR3 protein is CASSLAGGTGELFF. CDR3 nucleotide sequence: TGTGCCAGCAGCTTGGCGGGAGGCACCGGGGAGCTGTTTTTT. The chain has TRBV5-4 and TRBJ2-2; TRBD2 matches 7 bases. The CDR3 contains 14 residues. The germline gives CDR1 SGHNT, CDR2 YYREEE (reference sequence). Unmatched junction bases numbered 0, after V lost 0 bases and J lost 4 bases.

The chain combines TRBV27 with TRBJ1-1, with 8 bases aligning to TRBD1. Germline CDR1 MNHEY, CDR2 SMNVEV (reference sequence). There are 17 residues in the CDR3. The trim removed 6 bases at V and 0 bases at J, leaving 12 bases unmatched. For the CDR3, the DNA is TGTGCCAGCAGGACTATTTCTCAGGGGGCAGTGAACACTGAAGCTTTCTTT. It yields the protein CASRTISQGAVNTEAFF.

This chain uses TRBV12-3 or TRBV12-4 with TRBJ2-5; a possible D gene is TRBD2 (6 bases). The CDR3 spans 13 residues. V dropped 5 bases and J dropped 5 bases, with 12 bases sitting between them. CDR3 nucleotide sequence: TGTGCCAGCAGTCCGACTAGGATGGAGACCCAGTACTTC. It yields the protein CASSPTRMETQYF.